Presented here are 29 T cell receptor beta chains from one specimen sequenced in a study of PD-1 blockade in classical Hodgkin lymphoma. This table comes from immunoSEQ multiplex PCR, and its TCRdb copy is limited to in-frame clones, with some not included. Of over 20,000 clones listed, about three quarters were seen once; the top ten hold approximately 15%. Exposure to brentuximab vedotin varied, and each patient had relapsed following autologous stem cell transplantation. The material was peripheral blood mononuclear cells (PBMCs), obtained at baseline. These receptors originate from a human donor with classical Hodgkin lymphoma.

V and J are TRBV5-4 and TRBJ2-2; D possibly corresponds to TRBD1 (6 bases). Trimming shortened V by 4 bases and J by 5 bases, and 12 bases separated the two germline ends. Per the germline V gene, CDR1 is SGHNT and CDR2 is YYREEE (reference sequence). The CDR3 contains 14 residues. The CDR3, as DNA: TGTGCCAGCAGCCGGGACATGCGGACCGGGGAGCTGTTTTTT. Translating gives CASSRDMRTGELFF.

The chain is built from TRBV5-1 and TRBJ2-1; the match to TRBD2 covers 7 bases. Germline V lookup: CDR1 SGHRS, CDR2 YFSETQ. The V segment lost 1 base and the J segment 12 bases; nucleotides outside the gene matches: 13. The CDR3 runs to 15 residues. The CDR3 sequence: CASSLLTGTREWQFF. As DNA, the CDR3 is TGCGCCAGCAGCTTGTTAACCGGAACGCGGGAGTGGCAGTTCTTC.

The genes are TRBV7-2 and TRBJ1-1, with 7 bases that match TRBD1. This CDR3 spans 15 amino acids. Trimming took 1 base from V and 1 from J; bases not matched to a gene: 3. Germline V CDR1 and CDR2: SGHTA, FQGNSA. In DNA, the CDR3 is TGTGCCAGCAGCTTAGTTGGACAGGCGAACACTGAAGCTTTCTTT. Encoded protein: CASSLVGQANTEAFF.

V is TRBV28 and J is TRBJ1-3; the D gene is possibly TRBD1 (5 bases). V was cut by 3 bases and J by 0 bases, with 9 bases left in between. Germline CDR1 MDHEN, CDR2 SYDVKM. The CDR3 has 15 amino acids. The CDR3 sequence: CASSFAGGSGNTIYF. CDR3 in DNA: TGTGCCAGCAGTTTCGCGGGGGGCTCTGGAAACACCATATATTTT.

The chain carries TRBV27 and TRBJ2-7, with TRBD1 matching 9 bases. The CDR3 totals 16 residues. Germline V gene data show CDR1 as MNHEY and CDR2 as SMNVEV (reference sequence). The junction had 15 bases not matched to a gene; V was cut back by 9 bases and J by 3 bases. CDR3 nucleotide sequence: TGTGCCAGTAGGGACAGGGTATACCCCGGATTCTACGAGCAGTACTTC. This translates into CASRDRVYPGFYEQYF.

This chain connects TRBV19 to TRBJ2-4; D may be TRBD1 (6 bases). The V end lost 4 bases, the J end lost 7 bases, and 20 bases lay between the germline ends. CDR3 length equals 16 residues. Per germline, CDR1 LNHDA and CDR2 SQIVND (reference sequence). CDR3 region: CASSTQGTGKRNIQYF. In nucleotides, the CDR3 is TGTGCCAGTAGTACCCAGGGAACAGGGAAAAGGAACATTCAGTACTTC.

V usage is TRBV5-4 and J usage is TRBJ2-3; D not resolved. This CDR3 contains 17 residues. Looked up from germline, CDR1 is SGHNT and CDR2 is YYREEE (reference sequence). Trimming left V 0 bases short and J 1 base short, with 15 bases between. This CDR3 is CASSLDGLRPGTDTQYF. The CDR3 DNA sequence: TGTGCCAGCAGCTTGGATGGTTTACGGCCCGGCACAGATACGCAGTATTTT. The full variable domain, in which reference TRBV5-4 and TRBJ2-3 provide the parts outside the CDR3, is ETGVTQSPTHLIKTRGQQVTLRCSSQSGHNTVSWYQQALGQGPQFIFQYYREEENGRGNFPPRFSGLQFPNYSSELNVNALELDDSALYLCASSLDGLRPGTDTQYFGPGTRLTVL.

This rearrangement joins TRBV27 to TRBJ2-1; the D gene is possibly TRBD2 (6 bases). The CDR3 has 15 amino acids. Germline loops: CDR1 MNHEY, CDR2 SMNVEV (reference sequence). Trimming stripped 5 bases from V and 1 base from J, with 12 bases between. In DNA form, the CDR3 reads TGTGCCAGCAGTATTCCCGGGAGTTCCTACAATGAGCAGTTCTTC. Translated, it gives CASSIPGSSYNEQFF.

The rearrangement joins TRBV19 to TRBJ1-2; unclear D gene. Germline V gene lookup returns CDR1 LNHDA and CDR2 SQIVND (reference sequence). The V and J ends lost 4 bases and 2 bases respectively, with 14 bases between them. The CDR3 consists of 15 residues. CDR3 nucleotide sequence: TGTGCCAGTAGTACAGGCCGGGGATCAAACTATGGCTACACCTTC. The encoded protein is CASSTGRGSNYGYTF. The entire variable domain, with the rest obtained from reference TRBV19 and TRBJ1-2, is as follows: DGGITQSPKYLFRKEGQNVTLSCEQNLNHDAMYWYRQDPGQGLRLIYYSQIVNDFQKGDIAEGYSVSREKKESFPLTVTSAQKNPTAFYLCASSTGRGSNYGYTFGSGTRLTVV.

This CDR3 reads CASSTAGTGGEGYTF. For the CDR3, the DNA is TGCGCCAGCAGCACCGCCGGGACAGGGGGCGAAGGCTACACCTTC. The chain carries TRBV5-1 and TRBJ1-2; 12 nucleotides line up with TRBD1. The CDR3 consists of 15 residues. Germline values: CDR1 SGHRS, CDR2 YFSETQ. The ends lost 4 bases at V and 8 bases at J; junction bases unmatched: 9.

The V and J genes are TRBV9 and TRBJ2-1, with D perhaps TRBD2 (5 bases). Trimming pared 0 bases from V and 4 bases from J, leaving 14 bases between. The CDR3 runs to 16 residues. Germline loops: CDR1 SGDLS, CDR2 YYNGEE. CDR3 region: CASSVGGLVYYNEQFF. The CDR3, as DNA: TGTGCCAGCAGCGTAGGAGGGCTAGTTTATTACAATGAGCAGTTCTTC.

The genes are TRBV7-3 and TRBJ2-3, with unresolved D. The germline V gene encodes CDR1 SGHTA and CDR2 FQGTGA. V lost 1 base to trimming and J lost 7 bases, with 9 bases between them. There are 13 residues in the CDR3. Here the CDR3 DNA reads TGTGCCAGCAGCTTAAGGGTACAGAATACGCAGTATTTT. This gives the protein CASSLRVQNTQYF. Combining the CDR3 with reference TRBV7-3 and TRBJ2-3 gives the whole variable domain GAGVSQTPSNKVTEKGKYVELRCDPISGHTALYWYRQSLGQGPEFLIYFQGTGAADDSGLPNDRFFAVRPEGSVSTLKIQRTERGDSAVYLCASSLRVQNTQYFGPGTRLTVL.

The gene calls are TRBV14 and TRBJ2-2; D call uncertain. CDR1 is SGHDN and CDR2 is FVKESK in the germline V gene. V was shortened by 2 bases and J by 6 bases, with 7 bases between the two germline ends. The CDR3 length is 13 residues. The chain's CDR3 is CASSQKRAGELFF. The DNA of the CDR3 is TGTGCCAGCAGCCAAAAAAGGGCCGGGGAGCTGTTTTTT.

A few counts support this clone. The chain recombines TRBV30 with TRBJ1-5; no definite D call. The CDR3 length is 13 residues. The V gene lost 5 bases and the J gene lost 7 bases, with 15 bases spanning the gap. Looked up from germline, CDR1 is GTSNPN and CDR2 is SVGIG (reference sequence). The CDR3 loop is CAWASGRLQPQHF. In nucleotides, the CDR3 is TGTGCCTGGGCCTCGGGGAGGCTGCAGCCCCAGCATTTT.

The chain couples TRBV7-2 to TRBJ1-4; D call uncertain. Germline V gene lookup returns CDR1 SGHTA and CDR2 FQGNSA. V was trimmed by 4 bases and J by 0 bases, leaving 9 bases between them. The CDR3 length is 15 residues. This CDR3 is CASSSNRATNEKLFF. CDR3 nucleotides: TGTGCCAGCAGCTCAAACAGAGCAACTAATGAAAAACTGTTTTTT.

The chain is built from TRBV19 and TRBJ1-5, with 12 nucleotides matching TRBD1. Germline lookup yields CDR1 LNHDA and CDR2 SQIVND (reference sequence). Losses at the gene ends were 5 bases for V and 1 base for J; bases not matched to a gene: 9. This CDR3 spans 18 amino acids. The CDR3 region is CASSPGTGGMVSNQPQHF. CDR3 DNA: TGTGCCAGTAGTCCGGGGACAGGGGGCATGGTAAGCAATCAGCCCCAGCATTTT. Drawing the rest from reference TRBV19 and TRBJ1-5, the complete variable domain is DGGITQSPKYLFRKEGQNVTLSCEQNLNHDAMYWYRQDPGQGLRLIYYSQIVNDFQKGDIAEGYSVSREKKESFPLTVTSAQKNPTAFYLCASSPGTGGMVSNQPQHFGDGTRLSIL.

This chain links TRBV6-1 with TRBJ2-1; 10 nucleotides agree with TRBD2. Germline V gene sequence: CDR1 MNHNS, CDR2 SASEGT. The CDR3 extends over 14 amino acids. J gave up 4 bases and V 5 bases, and 2 bases lay outside the gene matches. The CDR3 region has the DNA TGTGCCAGCAGTACTAGCGGGACGTACAATGAGCAGTTCTTC. Translation: CASSTSGTYNEQFF.

The chain has TRBV7-2 and TRBJ2-2; possible D gene TRBD1, 6 bases. The CDR3 has 18 amino acids. Germline assignment: CDR1 SGHTA and CDR2 FQGNSA. V was trimmed by 4 bases and J by 2 bases, leaving 20 bases between them. The CDR3 DNA sequence: TGTGCCAGCAGCTCCCGTTTTCTGGGACAAATAAACACCGGGGAGCTGTTTTTT. Protein sequence: CASSSRFLGQINTGELFF.

The rearrangement links TRBV5-4 to TRBJ2-5; 7 bases line up with TRBD2. Germline trimming cut 4 bases from V and 5 bases from J; bases unmatched to any gene: 17. This CDR3 has 17 residues. From germline, CDR1 is SGHNT and CDR2 YYREEE (reference sequence). The CDR3 bases are TGTGCCAGCAGCCCCCCTCCGGGAGCGGGACTCTCGGAGACCCAGTACTTC. Protein sequence: CASSPPPGAGLSETQYF. Looking up the rest from reference TRBV5-4 and TRBJ2-5 gives the full variable domain: ETGVTQSPTHLIKTRGQQVTLRCSSQSGHNTVSWYQQALGQGPQFIFQYYREEENGRGNFPPRFSGLQFPNYSSELNVNALELDDSALYLCASSPPPGAGLSETQYFGPGTRLLVL.

The chain is built from TRBV19 and TRBJ2-1; D not certain. The germline V and J ends were trimmed by 4 bases and 4 bases, with 2 bases remaining between them. Germline V gene lookup returns CDR1 LNHDA and CDR2 SQIVND (reference sequence). The CDR3 spans 11 residues. Here the CDR3 reads CASSSYNEQFF. The CDR3 bases are TGTGCCAGTAGTAGTTACAATGAGCAGTTCTTC.

V gene TRBV4-3 combines with J gene TRBJ2-1; 7 positions agree with TRBD2. This CDR3 spans 15 amino acids. The germline gives CDR1 LGHNA, CDR2 YSLEER. The trim removed 4 bases at V and 6 bases at J, leaving 9 bases unmatched. CDR3 sequence (DNA): TGCGCCAGCAGCCTTGGTGGGGGGGTACCCAATGAGCAGTTCTTC. Its protein is CASSLGGGVPNEQFF.

CDR3 sequence: CSAGGNEQFF. CDR3 nucleotide sequence: TGCAGCGCTGGGGGCAATGAGCAGTTCTTC. The chain combines TRBV29-1 with TRBJ2-1; D possibly uses TRBD1 or TRBD2 (5 bases each). CDR1 and CDR2 from the germline V gene are SQVTM and ANQGSEA. Trimming pared 7 bases from V and 6 bases from J, leaving 7 bases between. This CDR3 has 10 amino acids.

This rearrangement joins TRBV28 to TRBJ1-2, with TRBD1 matching over 8 bases. The V gene's germline CDR1 is MDHEN and CDR2 SYDVKM. The junction had 7 bases not matched to a gene; V was cut back by 4 bases and J by 3 bases. This CDR3 is 15 amino acids long. This CDR3 is CASSSGQGAHYGYTF. The CDR3 DNA sequence: TGTGCCAGCAGTTCGGGGCAGGGGGCCCACTATGGCTACACCTTC.

V gene TRBV7-2 combines with J gene TRBJ2-1, with TRBD2 matching 8 bases. CDR1 is SGHTA and CDR2 is FQGNSA in the germline V gene. The CDR3 is 16 amino acids. V trimming: 4 bases; J trimming: 10 bases; junction bases outside the gene matches: 15. This CDR3 reads CASSSWLRGGDGEQFF. In nucleotides, the CDR3 is TGTGCCAGCAGCTCTTGGCTACGGGGGGGCGATGGAGAGCAGTTCTTC.

The rearrangement links TRBV6-1 to TRBJ2-7; D is undetermined. Deletions cut 6 bases from V and 7 bases from J, with 10 bases between. CDR3 length: 11 amino acids. Germline CDR1 is MNHNS and CDR2 is SASEGT. The CDR3 DNA sequence: TGTGCCAGCAGCACGGTGGGGGAGCAGTACTTC. This sequence encodes CASSTVGEQYF.

The V gene is TRBV28, the J gene TRBJ1-1; 10 bases map to TRBD1. This CDR3 is built from 15 residues. J lost 11 bases, V lost 5 bases, and 14 bases had no gene match. Per germline, CDR1 MDHEN and CDR2 SYDVKM. CDR3 amino acids: CASSPLRTGGLEAFF. DNA of the CDR3: TGTGCCAGCAGTCCCCTCAGGACAGGGGGTCTTGAGGCTTTCTTT.

This clone is a singleton in its sample. The V call is TRBV7-9, the J call TRBJ2-3; D unresolved. V dropped 1 base and J dropped 0 bases, with 8 bases sitting between them. This CDR3 has 15 residues. The V gene's germline CDR1 is SEHNR and CDR2 FQNEAQ (reference sequence). DNA for the CDR3: TGTGCCAGCAGCTTAGGGGCGGTTAGCACAGATACGCAGTATTTT. Translating gives CASSLGAVSTDTQYF.

The chain has TRBV28 and TRBJ2-7, with TRBD2 as a possible D gene (6 bases). In germline, CDR1 is MDHEN, CDR2 SYDVKM. The CDR3 totals 15 residues. V was trimmed by 6 bases and J by 2 bases, leaving 17 bases between them. CDR3 bases: TGTGCCAGCAGCGCCGGCGGTGCGGGGCCCTACGAGCAGTACTTC. Protein sequence: CASSAGGAGPYEQYF.

V is TRBV19 and J is TRBJ1-5, with D hard to call. Germline V CDR1 and CDR2: LNHDA, SQIVND (reference sequence). The CDR3 runs 17 residues. The V end was cut by 3 bases, the J end by 4 bases, with 19 bases between. The DNA for the CDR3 is TGTGCCAGTAGTATTTTAGCGGGTACGATAGGGAATCAGCCCCAGCATTTT. Protein product: CASSILAGTIGNQPQHF.